The clone carrying this T cell receptor (beta chain) came up once. What it binds is not known. These data belong to a study of shared clonotypes between healthy human individuals. The overall study: The study used three CD4 naive, three CD4 memory, two CD8 naive and one CD8 memory plate per donor.

Clones were sequenced by immunoSEQ multiplex PCR, and TCRdb holds only the in-frame ones, with some missing. The sample holds about 1.5 million clones; nearly 99% are singletons and the top ten take around 0.47%. Study outcomes and limitations: Of the naive CD4 clonotypes, 4% to 5% were shared across several donors.

Trimming at V came to 6 bases and at J to 1 base, leaving 19 bases not matched to a gene. The CDR3 extends over 19 amino acids. CDR1 is SNHLY and CDR2 is FYNNEI in the germline V gene. CD4+ cells yielded CD45RA+ naive and CD45RA-negative memory subsets. The source is a man aged 25-45 years in good health. Sequencing used naive CD4+ T cells sorted from blood. Subset reported: CD45RA+ positively selected. The genes are TRBV2 and TRBJ2-7; 9 bases map to TRBD1. CDR3 DNA sequence: TGTGCCAGCAGAGAATGGACAGGGGTAACAAGCCTAAGGTCCTACGAGCAGTACTTC. Protein: CASREWTGVTSLRSYEQYF.